Following are 25 T cell receptor beta chains from one sample sequenced in a study of T cell clonality in common variable immunodeficiency. Sequenced by immunoSEQ multiplex PCR; TCRdb stores in-frame clones only, minus some. Observed in the sample are 50,000 to 70,000 clones, none of them singletons. Material for sequencing was peripheral blood mononuclear cells. These receptors were taken from a person aged 18 to 70 in good health.

This clone was observed at least ten times. With the read ending 3 residues before the CDR3 end, the germline J gene is used to fill in that end. The chain has TRBV12-3 or TRBV12-4 and TRBJ2-3, with TRBD2 matching 15 bases. This CDR3 region has 15 residues. The V and J ends lost 6 bases and 6 bases, in that order; junction bases with no gene match: 4. This chain's CDR3 is CASRPGTSGGDTQYF. The sequenced part of the CDR3 DNA is TGTGCCAGCAGACCAGGGACTAGCGGGGGGGATACG.

This clone was seen repeatedly, ten times or more. The CDR3 is cut off 3 residues early in the read; its end comes from the germline J gene. The chain joins TRBV19 to TRBJ1-1, with a tentative D call TRBD1 (6 bases). There are 14 residues in the CDR3. Trimming stripped 5 bases from V and 1 base from J, with 11 bases between. The V gene's germline CDR1 is LNHDA and CDR2 SQIVND (reference sequence). The CDR3 sequence: CASSLLQGNTEAFF. The sequenced CDR3 bases are TGTGCCAGTAGTTTGTTACAGGGGAACACTGAA.

This clone has at least ten counts. The read ends 3 residues early relative to the CDR3; the germline J gene fills the gap. The chain links TRBV19 to TRBJ1-5, with 7 bases lining up with TRBD1. The V and J ends lost 9 bases and 9 bases, in that order; junction bases with no gene match: 14. The V gene's germline CDR1 is LNHDA and CDR2 SQIVND (reference sequence). The CDR3 is 14 residues long. CDR3: CASPGQSEIGPQHF. CDR3 bases read: TGTGCCAGCCCGGGACAGTCCGAAATAGGGCCC. Full variable domain (missing parts from reference TRBV19 and TRBJ1-5): DGGITQSPKYLFRKEGQNVTLSCEQNLNHDAMYWYRQDPGQGLRLIYYSQIVNDFQKGDIAEGYSVSREKKESFPLTVTSAQKNPTAFYLCASPGQSEIGPQHFGDGTRLSIL.

This clone showed up many times. The sequenced fragment ends 3 residues before the CDR3 boundary, so the rest is inferred from the germline J gene. V is TRBV6-2 or TRBV6-3 and J is TRBJ2-1; 9 bases agree with TRBD2. V lost 4 bases, J lost 7 bases, and 8 bases stayed unmatched. There are 15 residues in the CDR3. Germline lookup yields CDR1 MNHEY and CDR2 SVGEGT. CDR3 DNA, as far as it was read: TGTGCCAGCAGTTCCGCTAGCGGGGTCATGAATGAG. Translated, it gives CASSSASGVMNE. The full CDR3 protein is CASSSASGVMNEQFF.

This clone has at least ten counts. The read gets to within 3 residues of the CDR3 end, and the germline J gene fills in the rest. The V call is TRBV12-3 or TRBV12-4, the J call TRBJ2-1, with D perhaps TRBD2 (6 bases). The V and J ends lost 6 bases and 2 bases respectively, with 17 bases between them. The CDR3 is 16 residues long. Incomplete CDR3 DNA: TGTGCCAGCAGACCCGGGGCTAGCGTCCCCTACAATGAG. Its protein product is CASRPGASVPYNE. The whole CDR3 protein is CASRPGASVPYNEQFF.

This clone occurred a few times. The sequenced fragment ends 3 residues before the CDR3 boundary, so the rest is inferred from the germline J gene. This rearrangement joins TRBV30 to TRBJ2-4, with D perhaps matching TRBD1 (5 bases). CDR3 length: 13 residues. Germline CDR1 and CDR2: GTSNPN and SVGIG (reference sequence). The CDR3 here is CAWNRLKGYGQYF. CDR3 DNA, as far as it was read: TGTGCCTGGAACAGGTTAAAGGGGTATGGT.

This clone was seen ten or more times. The CDR3 end is not reached by the read, which stops 3 residues before it; the germline J gene fills it in. The V and J genes are TRBV4-1 and TRBJ1-1; 11 bases fit TRBD1. Germline-derived CDR1 and CDR2 are MGHRA and YSYEKL. The CDR3 is 16 residues long. Trimming at V came to 0 bases and at J to 5 bases, leaving 5 bases not matched to a gene. Partial CDR3 DNA: TGCGCCAGCAGCCAAGATCTGGGGACAGGGGGGACTGAA. Residues: CASSQDLGTGGTE. The entire CDR3 is CASSQDLGTGGTEAFF.

This clone was counted many times. Read coverage stops 3 residues before the CDR3 terminus; the germline J gene supplies the remainder. This chain connects TRBV19 to TRBJ2-1; 9 bases map to TRBD1. This CDR3 contains 16 residues. In germline, CDR1 is LNHDA, CDR2 SQIVND (reference sequence). With 2 bases clipped from V and 7 bases from J, the junction kept 9 bases outside the gene matches. Incomplete CDR3 DNA: TGTGCCAGTAGTATATCTGGACAGGGGTCAAATAATGAG. Its translation: CASSISGQGSNNE. From start to end, the CDR3 is CASSISGQGSNNEQFF.

This clone appeared many times. The CDR3 DNA, read in part, is TGCAGTGCGACACAGGGGTTGAACACTGAA. Its protein is CSATQGLNTE. The complete CDR3 protein is CSATQGLNTEAFF. The chain combines TRBV20-1 with TRBJ1-1, with 7 positions matching TRBD1. The read finishes 3 residues shy of the CDR3 end, and the germline J gene is used to complete it. The CDR3 has 13 amino acids. CDR1 and CDR2 from the germline V gene are DFQATT and SNEGSKA (reference sequence). J was trimmed by 0 bases and V by 6 bases; bases with no gene match: 4.

This clone was observed at least ten times. With the read ending 3 residues before the CDR3 end, the germline J gene is used to fill in that end. The chain employs TRBV7-8 and TRBJ1-2; TRBD1 is a possible D gene (5 bases). Between the trimmed V and J ends, which lost 6 bases and 5 bases, there was a span of 13 bases. Per the germline V gene, CDR1 is SGHVS and CDR2 is FQNEAQ. The CDR3 runs 13 residues. CDR3 sequence: CASSLSGLYGYTF. Partial CDR3 DNA: TGTGCCAGCAGTCTCTCGGGACTTTATGGC.

This clone occurred many times. Read data end 3 residues before the CDR3 end; the end is taken from the germline J gene. The V and J genes are TRBV20-1 and TRBJ1-2; D not resolved. From germline, CDR1 is DFQATT and CDR2 SNEGSKA (reference sequence). This CDR3 region has 13 residues. The V gene lost 5 bases and the J gene lost 6 bases, with 16 bases spanning the gap. CDR3 residues: CSAPKPDGDGYTF. The part of the CDR3 DNA that was read is TGCAGTGCTCCCAAACCCGACGGGGATGGC.

As concerns this clone: The read is 3 residues too short to cover the CDR3 end, so that end is filled in from the germline J gene. The J gene is TRBJ1-2, the V gene TRBV7-3; D unresolved. CDR1 SGHTA and CDR2 FQGTGA come from the germline V gene. The length of the CDR3 is 14 residues. The CDR3 loop is CASSLGSTSNDYTF. CDR3 DNA, as far as it was read: TGTGCCAGCAGCTTAGGTTCGACTAGCAATGAC.

This clone was seen many times. Sequencing ends 3 residues short of the CDR3 end; the germline J gene provides the rest. The rearrangement joins TRBV19 to TRBJ1-1; weak D call: TRBD1 (5 bases). This CDR3 is 14 amino acids long. The V end lost 3 bases, the J end lost 5 bases, and 13 bases lay between the germline ends. Germline values: CDR1 LNHDA, CDR2 SQIVND (reference sequence). The CDR3 reads CASSIRPQGTEAFF. The CDR3 bases that were read are TGTGCCAGTAGTATTCGACCCCAGGGAACTGAA.

This clone was detected ten times or more. The read stops 3 residues short of the end of the CDR3; the missing end is completed from the germline J gene. The chain employs TRBV4-2 and TRBJ2-7, with 8 bases matching TRBD2. V shed 1 base, J shed 5 bases, and the junction held 4 bases outside the gene matches. This CDR3 has 14 amino acids. Germline V gene lookup returns CDR1 LGHNA and CDR2 YNFKEQ. CDR3 amino acids: CASSQGTSINEQYF. Incomplete CDR3 DNA: TGTGCCAGCAGCCAAGGGACTAGCATCAACGAG.

This clone was picked up many times. The CDR3 end lies 3 residues beyond the end of the read and is filled in from the germline J gene. V gene TRBV5-1 combines with J gene TRBJ2-5, with TRBD2 matching over 8 bases. V lost 3 bases to trimming and J lost 4 bases; unmatched junction nucleotides: 11. Germline values: CDR1 SGHRS, CDR2 YFSETQ. The CDR3 has 16 residues. CDR3 DNA, as far as it was read: TGCGCCAGCAGCTCAGGCGGGAGGTTTGCGAGAGAGACC. Protein sequence: CASSSGGRFARET. The CDR3 as a whole reads CASSSGGRFARETQYF.

There are many counts of this clone. The sequenced fragment ends 3 residues before the CDR3 boundary, so the rest is inferred from the germline J gene. This sequence joins TRBV7-2 and TRBJ2-3; unclear D gene. V gave up 4 bases and J gave up 6 bases, with 11 bases separating them. From germline, CDR1 is SGHTA and CDR2 FQGNSA. The CDR3 sequence is 13 residues long. Here the CDR3 reads CASSSLRRDTQYF. The CDR3 bases that were read are TGTGCCAGCAGCTCCTTGAGAAGGGATACG.

This clone came up many times. The read ends 3 residues shy of where the CDR3 ends; the end is completed using the germline J gene. The chain has TRBV6-2 or TRBV6-3 and TRBJ1-2; D remains unclear. The CDR3 spans 14 residues. V shed 4 bases and J shed 2 bases, with 11 bases lying between them. Germline values: CDR1 MNHEY, CDR2 SVGEGT. This CDR3 is CASSFWARNYGYTF. Partial CDR3 DNA: TGTGCCAGCAGTTTTTGGGCACGAAACTATGGC.

This clone was observed at least ten times. The read is 3 residues too short to cover the CDR3 end, so that end is filled in from the germline J gene. The chain employs TRBV20-1 and TRBJ2-3; D is unresolved. The CDR3 is 10 amino acids. Trimming took off 4 bases at V and 5 bases at J, with 4 bases between the two ends. Germline CDR1 DFQATT, CDR2 SNEGSKA (reference sequence). The CDR3 here is CSATRDTQYF. The covered CDR3 bases are TGCAGTGCTACCCGAGATACG.

The sample holds many counts of this clone. The DNA ends 3 residues before the CDR3 does, and the rest of the CDR3 is filled in from the germline J gene. The chain combines TRBV19 with TRBJ2-1, with D unresolved. Germline assignment: CDR1 LNHDA and CDR2 SQIVND (reference sequence). This CDR3 region has 16 residues. V was shortened by 1 base and J by 0 bases, with 10 bases between the two germline ends. The chain's CDR3 is CASSIVAVLSYNEQFF. Incomplete CDR3 DNA: TGTGCCAGTAGTATAGTAGCCGTACTCTCCTACAATGAG.

As regards this clone: The CDR3 extends 3 residues past the end of the read, so its final part is completed from the germline J gene. J is TRBJ2-1 and V is TRBV20-1; 11 bases fit TRBD2. With V trimmed by 1 base and J by 7 bases, 12 bases remained unmatched. The CDR3 covers 17 residues. Germline loops: CDR1 DFQATT, CDR2 SNEGSKA (reference sequence). CDR3: CSARVKASGGKYNEQFF. CDR3 bases read: TGCAGTGCTAGAGTAAAGGCTAGCGGGGGGAAATATAATGAG.

This clone has ten or more counts. The read halts 3 residues ahead of the CDR3 end, with the missing end drawn from the germline J gene. The V gene is TRBV5-1, the J gene TRBJ1-2; no firm D call. V was cut by 4 bases and J by 0 bases, with 13 bases left in between. CDR3 length equals 15 residues. Germline CDR1 reads SGHRS; CDR2 reads YFSETQ. CDR3 sequence reads: CASSPLQSANYGYTF. Partial CDR3 DNA: TGCGCCAGCAGCCCGCTGCAGTCAGCTAACTATGGC.

This clone was counted many times. The CDR3 end falls 3 residues outside the read, so it is completed with the germline J gene. The rearrangement links TRBV20-1 to TRBJ1-2, with D perhaps matching TRBD1 (5 bases). Per germline, CDR1 DFQATT and CDR2 SNEGSKA (reference sequence). V shed 3 bases and J shed 4 bases, with 9 bases lying between them. The CDR3 is 12 residues long. The CDR3 region is CSASGHLYGYTF. The CDR3 bases that were read are TGCAGTGCTAGCGGACACCTCTATGGC.

On this clone: The observed sequence ends 3 residues before the CDR3 terminus, with the missing tail filled in from the germline J gene. This chain links TRBV19 with TRBJ1-2; D is perhaps TRBD1 (6 bases). Germline values: CDR1 LNHDA, CDR2 SQIVND (reference sequence). CDR3 length: 14 residues. The part of the CDR3 DNA that was read is TGTGCCAGTAGCCTTACCGGACAGAACAATGAC. It encodes CASSLTGQNND. The entire CDR3 sequence reads CASSLTGQNNDYTF.

This clone was observed a few times. The read comes to an end 3 residues before the CDR3 does, leaving the germline J gene to fill in the end. The chain employs TRBV7-6 and TRBJ1-4, with TRBD1 identical over 10 bases. V shed 5 bases, J shed 4 bases, and the junction held 4 bases outside the gene matches. The CDR3 contains 15 residues. In germline, CDR1 is SGHVS, CDR2 FNYEAQ. CDR3 loop: CASSTRTGGNEKLFF. The part of the CDR3 DNA that was read is TGTGCCAGCAGCACAAGGACAGGGGGTAATGAAAAA.

There are many counts of this clone. Read sequence stops 3 residues before the CDR3 end, and the germline J gene provides the missing end. The genes are TRBV10-3 and TRBJ2-7; 8 bases line up with TRBD2. The CDR3 contains 15 residues. The junction had 8 bases not matched to a gene; V was cut back by 6 bases and J by 1 base. The germline CDR1 and CDR2 sequences are ENHRY and SYGVKD. The sequenced part of the CDR3 DNA is TGTGCCATCAGGGCGAGCGGGGGCGTTTCCTACGAG. Translating gives CAIRASGGVSYE. The entire CDR3 is CAIRASGGVSYEQYF.